These T cell receptor beta chains were read from a single sample in a study of blood T cell repertoires in COVID-19. The data were produced by immunoSEQ multiplex PCR, yet TCRdb's version contains in-frame clones alone and is incomplete. Among about 310,000 clones listed, under 90% were seen once. Sequencing was performed on PBMCs or T cells enriched from blood (not recorded which). The receptors were sampled from a man in his fifties or sixties who had recovered from COVID-19. Both conserved end residues are part of each CDR3. D genes are given only for firm matches. The size of a clone is reported for some rows only, either as once, few or many, or as a class for expanded clones.

abundance,v_gene,d_gene,j_gene,CDR3aa,CDR3nt
.,TRBV7-9,.,TRBJ1-4,CASSGRDEKLFF,TGTGCCAGCAGCGGCAGGGATGAAAAACTGTTTTTT
.,TRBV24-1,TRBD2,TRBJ2-1,CATSDNEGGSSYNEQFF,TGTGCCACCAGTGATAATGAGGGCGGGAGCTCCTACAATGAGCAGTTCTTC
.,TRBV29-1,TRBD1,TRBJ1-1,CSVEGAQGALTEAFF,TGCAGCGTTGAAGGAGCACAGGGGGCTCTCACTGAAGCTTTCTTT
.,TRBV9,.,TRBJ2-1,CASSVASPGFNEQFF,TGTGCCAGCAGCGTAGCTAGCCCGGGCTTTAATGAGCAGTTCTTC
.,TRBV29-1,TRBD1,TRBJ2-7,CSVEVGTVPYEQYF,TGCAGCGTTGAAGTCGGGACAGTGCCCTACGAGCAGTACTTC
once,TRBV2,.,TRBJ1-6,CASSEDTQGINSPLHF,TGTGCCAGCAGTGAAGATACGCAGGGTATTAATTCACCCCTCCACTTT
once,TRBV18,.,TRBJ1-2,CASSTDSNYGYTF,TGTGCCAGCTCAACGGACTCTAACTATGGCTACACCTTC
.,TRBV5-1,TRBD1,TRBJ2-1,CASSLSTGGGNEQFF,TGCGCCAGCAGCTTAAGTACAGGGGGAGGCAATGAGCAGTTCTTC
.,TRBV19,TRBD2,TRBJ2-7,CASSISLAGEASSYEQYF,TGTGCCAGTAGTATAAGCCTAGCGGGAGAAGCGAGCTCCTACGAGCAGTACTTC
few,TRBV11-1,.,TRBJ2-3,CASSLQGYTQYF,TGTGCCAGCAGCCTACAGGGTTATACGCAGTATTTT
.,TRBV30,TRBD1,TRBJ1-3,CACDRGTSGNTIYF,TGTGCCTGCGACAGGGGGACCTCTGGAAACACCATATATTTT
.,TRBV29-1,TRBD1,TRBJ1-4,CSVGTGQGSEKLFF,TGCAGCGTTGGAACGGGACAGGGAAGTGAAAAACTGTTTTTT
.,TRBV12-2,.,TRBJ2-3,CASRLGTSGPICTDTQYF,TGTGCAAGTCGCTTAGGGACTAGCGGACCTATTTGCACAGATACGCAGTATTTT
.,TRBV30,TRBD2,TRBJ2-1,CAWSSGIYNEQFF,TGTGCCTGGAGTAGCGGGATCTACAATGAGCAGTTCTTC
.,TRBV10-1,TRBD1,TRBJ2-7,CASSDRGSGTGGFYEQYF,TGCGCCAGCAGTGATCGGGGGAGCGGTACAGGGGGGTTTTACGAGCAGTACTTC
.,TRBV2,TRBD1,TRBJ2-3,CASKSTGGDTQYF,TGTGCCAGCAAGTCAACAGGGGGAGATACGCAGTATTTT
.,TRBV7-9,TRBD1,TRBJ2-7,CASSQDRGVYEQYF,TGTGCCAGCAGCCAGGACAGGGGTGTCTACGAGCAGTACTTC
once,TRBV7-2,TRBD2,TRBJ2-1,CASSLNRGSPYNEQFF,TGTGCCAGCAGCTTAAATCGCGGGAGCCCCTACAATGAGCAGTTCTTC
.,TRBV5-1,TRBD1,TRBJ2-5,CASSFLDRARGETQYF,TGCGCCAGCAGCTTCTTGGACCGGGCCAGGGGGGAGACCCAGTACTTC
.,TRBV27,.,TRBJ2-5,CASRSSQETQYF,TGTGCCAGCAGGAGTAGCCAAGAGACCCAGTACTTC
once,TRBV5-4,TRBD2,TRBJ2-3,CASAAGGPTSTDTQYF,TGTGCCAGCGCAGCGGGAGGACCAACTAGCACAGATACGCAGTATTTT
.,TRBV4-3,TRBD1,TRBJ1-5,CASSHRTGIQPQHF,TGCGCCAGCAGCCACCGGACAGGGATTCAGCCCCAGCATTTT
few,TRBV23-1,.,TRBJ1-2,CATPIRRGAIPNYGYTF,TGCGCCACCCCCATTCGGCGGGGGGCGATTCCTAACTATGGCTACACCTTC
.,TRBV28,TRBD1,TRBJ2-2,CASDSQGAPGELFF,TGTGCCAGCGACTCACAGGGGGCGCCCGGGGAGCTGTTTTTT
once,TRBV25-1,TRBD2,TRBJ2-1,CASSELAGAPYNEQFF,TGTGCCAGCAGTGAACTAGCGGGAGCTCCCTACAATGAGCAGTTCTTC
.,TRBV19,.,TRBJ2-2,CASRRGTDTGELFF,TGTGCCAGCCGGCGCGGGACGGACACCGGGGAGCTGTTTTTT